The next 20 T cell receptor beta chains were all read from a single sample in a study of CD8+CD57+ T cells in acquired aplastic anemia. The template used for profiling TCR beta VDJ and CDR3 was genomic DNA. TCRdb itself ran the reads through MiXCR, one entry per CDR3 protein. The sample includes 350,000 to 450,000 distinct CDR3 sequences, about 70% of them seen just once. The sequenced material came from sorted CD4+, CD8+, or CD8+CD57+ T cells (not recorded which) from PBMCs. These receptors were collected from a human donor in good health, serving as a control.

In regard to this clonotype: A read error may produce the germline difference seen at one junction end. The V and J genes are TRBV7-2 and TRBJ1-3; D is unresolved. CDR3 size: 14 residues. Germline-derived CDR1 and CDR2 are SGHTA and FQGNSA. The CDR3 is CASSLGSVGNSIYF. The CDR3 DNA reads TGTGCCAGCAGCTTAGGGTCAGTTGGAAACTCCATATATTTT.

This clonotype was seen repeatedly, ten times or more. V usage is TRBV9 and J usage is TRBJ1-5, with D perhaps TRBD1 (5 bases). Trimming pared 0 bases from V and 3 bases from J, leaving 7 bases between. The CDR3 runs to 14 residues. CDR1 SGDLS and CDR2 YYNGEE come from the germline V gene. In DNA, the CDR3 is TGTGCCAGCAGCGTAGGGGGGGACAATCAGCCCCAGCATTTT. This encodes CASSVGGDNQPQHF.

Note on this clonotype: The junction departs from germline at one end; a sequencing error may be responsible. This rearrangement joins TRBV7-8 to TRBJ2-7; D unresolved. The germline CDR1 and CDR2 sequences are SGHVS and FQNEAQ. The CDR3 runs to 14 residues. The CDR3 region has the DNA TGTGCCAGCAGCTGGGCGCAGCATACCTCCGAGCCGTACTTC. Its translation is CASSWAQHTSEPYF.

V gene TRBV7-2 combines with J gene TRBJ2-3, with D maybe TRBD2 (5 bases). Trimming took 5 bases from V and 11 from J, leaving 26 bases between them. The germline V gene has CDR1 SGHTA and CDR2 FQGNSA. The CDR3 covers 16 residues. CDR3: CASSPGPKGAYEQQYF. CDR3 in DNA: TGTGCCAGCAGCCCCGGGCCAAAGGGAGCCTACGAGCAGCAGTATTTT.

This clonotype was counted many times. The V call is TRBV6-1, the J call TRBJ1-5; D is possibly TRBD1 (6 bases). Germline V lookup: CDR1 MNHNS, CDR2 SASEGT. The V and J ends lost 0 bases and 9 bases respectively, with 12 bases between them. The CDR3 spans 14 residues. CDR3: CASSEAGGKLPQHF. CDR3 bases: TGTGCCAGCAGTGAAGCAGGGGGGAAATTGCCCCAGCATTTT.

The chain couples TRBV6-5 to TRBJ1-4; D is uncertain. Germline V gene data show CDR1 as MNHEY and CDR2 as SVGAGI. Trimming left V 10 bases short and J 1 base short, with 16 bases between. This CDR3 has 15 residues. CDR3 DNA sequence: TGTGCCATACCCCGGGATCCAAAAACTAATGAAAAACTGTTTTTT. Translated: CAIPRDPKTNEKLFF.

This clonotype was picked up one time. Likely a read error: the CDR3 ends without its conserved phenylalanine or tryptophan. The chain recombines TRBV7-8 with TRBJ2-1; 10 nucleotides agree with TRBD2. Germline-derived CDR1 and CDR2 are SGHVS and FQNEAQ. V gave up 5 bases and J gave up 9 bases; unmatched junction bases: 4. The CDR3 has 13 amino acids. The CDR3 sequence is CASSLWTSGEQFL. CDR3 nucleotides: TGTGCCAGCAGCCTCTGGACTAGCGGTGAGCAGTTCCTC.

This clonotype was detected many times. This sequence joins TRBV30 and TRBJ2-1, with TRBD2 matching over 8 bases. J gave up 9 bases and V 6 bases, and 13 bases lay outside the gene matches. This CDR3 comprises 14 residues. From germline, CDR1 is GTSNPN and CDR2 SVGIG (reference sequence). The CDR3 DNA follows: TGTGCCTGTTCGACGGGGGGGCCTCGTGGTGAGCAGTTCTTC. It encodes CACSTGGPRGEQFF.

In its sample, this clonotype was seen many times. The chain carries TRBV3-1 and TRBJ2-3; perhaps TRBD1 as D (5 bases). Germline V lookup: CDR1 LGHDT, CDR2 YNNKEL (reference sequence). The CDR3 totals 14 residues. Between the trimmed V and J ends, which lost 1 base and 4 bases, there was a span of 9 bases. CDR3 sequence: CASSQATGADTQYF. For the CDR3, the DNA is TGTGCCAGCAGCCAAGCCACAGGTGCAGATACGCAGTATTTT.

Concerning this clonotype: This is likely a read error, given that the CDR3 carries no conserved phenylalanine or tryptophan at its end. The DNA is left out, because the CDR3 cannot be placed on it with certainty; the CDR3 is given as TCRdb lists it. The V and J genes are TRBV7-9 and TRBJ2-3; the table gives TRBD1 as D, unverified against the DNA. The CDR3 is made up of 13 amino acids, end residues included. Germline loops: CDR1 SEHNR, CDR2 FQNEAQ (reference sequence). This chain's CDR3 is CASSFDGGPGTKL.

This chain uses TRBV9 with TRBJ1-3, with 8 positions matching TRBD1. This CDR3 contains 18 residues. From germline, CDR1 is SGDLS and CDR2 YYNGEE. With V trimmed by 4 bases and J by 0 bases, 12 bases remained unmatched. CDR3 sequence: CASSPSGGTGYSGNTIYF. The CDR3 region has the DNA TGTGCCAGCAGCCCTAGTGGGGGGACAGGCTACTCTGGAAACACCATATATTTT. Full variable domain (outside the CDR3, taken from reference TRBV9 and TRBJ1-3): DSGVTQTPKHLITATGQRVTLRCSPRSGDLSVYWYQQSLDQGLQFLIQYYNGEERAKGNILERFSAQQFPDLHSELNLSSLELGDSALYFCASSPSGGTGYSGNTIYFGEGSWLTVV.

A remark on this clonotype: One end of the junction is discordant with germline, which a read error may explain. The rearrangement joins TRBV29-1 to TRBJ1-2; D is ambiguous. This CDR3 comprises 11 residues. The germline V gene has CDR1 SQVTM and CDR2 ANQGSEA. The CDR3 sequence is CSVVSPSGCTF. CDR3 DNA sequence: TGCAGCGTTGTCTCCCCGAGTGGCTGCACCTTC.

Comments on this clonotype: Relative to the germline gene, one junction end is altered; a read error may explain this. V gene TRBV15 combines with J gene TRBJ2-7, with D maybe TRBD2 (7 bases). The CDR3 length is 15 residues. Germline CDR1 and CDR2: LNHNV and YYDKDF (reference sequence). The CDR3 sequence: CASSLGGGETGELYF. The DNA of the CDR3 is TGTGCCAGCAGCCTAGGGGGAGGGGAGACCGGGGAGCTGTACTTC.

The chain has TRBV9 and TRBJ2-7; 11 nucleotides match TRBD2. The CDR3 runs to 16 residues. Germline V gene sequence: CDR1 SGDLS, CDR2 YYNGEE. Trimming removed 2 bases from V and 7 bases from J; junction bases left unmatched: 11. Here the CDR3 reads CASSVSASGGIYEQYF. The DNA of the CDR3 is TGTGCCAGCAGCGTCTCGGCTAGCGGGGGGATTTATGAGCAGTACTTC. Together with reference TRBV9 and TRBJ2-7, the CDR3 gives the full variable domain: DSGVTQTPKHLITATGQRVTLRCSPRSGDLSVYWYQQSLDQGLQFLIQYYNGEERAKGNILERFSAQQFPDLHSELNLSSLELGDSALYFCASSVSASGGIYEQYFGPGTRLTVT.

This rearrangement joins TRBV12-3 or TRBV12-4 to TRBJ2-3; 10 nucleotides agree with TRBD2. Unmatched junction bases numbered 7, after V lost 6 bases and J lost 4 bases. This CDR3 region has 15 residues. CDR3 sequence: CASSILLAGADTQYF. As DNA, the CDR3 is TGTGCCAGCAGCATACTTCTAGCGGGGGCAGATACGCAGTATTTT.

CDR3 sequence: CASSREGDTEETQYF. The CDR3 region has the DNA TGTGCCAGCAGCCGGGAAGGAGACACTGAAGAGACCCAGTACTTC. The chain has TRBV7-4 and TRBJ2-5, with a tentative D call TRBD2 (5 bases). CDR1 is SGHVT, CDR2 SQSDAQ, per germline. This CDR3 is 15 amino acids long. V lost 5 bases to trimming and J lost 3 bases, with 16 bases between them.

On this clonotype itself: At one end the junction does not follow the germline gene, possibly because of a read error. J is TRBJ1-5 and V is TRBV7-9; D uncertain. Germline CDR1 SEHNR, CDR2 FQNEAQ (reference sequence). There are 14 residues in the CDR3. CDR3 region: CASSQAAETQPHHF. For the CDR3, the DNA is TGTGCCAGCAGCCAAGCTGCAGAAACTCAGCCCCATCATTTT.

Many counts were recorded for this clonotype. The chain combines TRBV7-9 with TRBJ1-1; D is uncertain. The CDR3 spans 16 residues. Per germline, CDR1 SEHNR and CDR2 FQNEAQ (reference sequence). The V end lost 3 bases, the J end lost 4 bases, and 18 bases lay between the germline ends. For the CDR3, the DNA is TGTGCCAGCAGCTTGCCCCTCACAACAAGGTTCACTGAAGCTTTCTTT. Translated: CASSLPLTTRFTEAFF.

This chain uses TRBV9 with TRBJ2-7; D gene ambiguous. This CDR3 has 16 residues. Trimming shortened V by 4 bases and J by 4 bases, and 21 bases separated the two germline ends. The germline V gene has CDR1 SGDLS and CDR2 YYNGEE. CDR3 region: CASSLDGDGQRYEQYF. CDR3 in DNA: TGTGCCAGCAGCCTAGACGGCGACGGGCAGCGATACGAGCAGTACTTC.

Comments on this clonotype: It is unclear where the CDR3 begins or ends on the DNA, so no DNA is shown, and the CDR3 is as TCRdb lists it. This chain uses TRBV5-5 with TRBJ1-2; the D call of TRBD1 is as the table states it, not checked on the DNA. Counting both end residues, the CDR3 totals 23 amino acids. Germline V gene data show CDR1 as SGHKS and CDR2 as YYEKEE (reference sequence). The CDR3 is CASSQTSVYFCAISQNRDYGYTF.